This T cell receptor (beta chain) originates from a study of cytomegalovirus exposure and HLA in healthy donors. This PCR relied on a set of 60 Vbeta primers and 13 Jbeta primers. Sequenced by immunoSEQ multiplex PCR; TCRdb stores in-frame clones only, minus some. Of 150,000 to 180,000 clones listed, around 74% are singletons. The length of the CDR3 is 14 residues. V gave up 3 bases and J gave up 3 bases; unmatched junction bases: 5. The V gene's germline CDR1 is ENHRY and CDR2 SYGVKD. The clonotype comes from a man aged 18 to 30 in good health and CMV-seronegative. Sequencing was performed on PBMCs. V usage is TRBV10-3 and J usage is TRBJ2-7; 7 bases match TRBD1. The CDR3 nucleotides read TGTGCCATCAGTGAATCGGGACAGAACTACGAGCAGTACTTC. Translation: CAISESGQNYEQYF.